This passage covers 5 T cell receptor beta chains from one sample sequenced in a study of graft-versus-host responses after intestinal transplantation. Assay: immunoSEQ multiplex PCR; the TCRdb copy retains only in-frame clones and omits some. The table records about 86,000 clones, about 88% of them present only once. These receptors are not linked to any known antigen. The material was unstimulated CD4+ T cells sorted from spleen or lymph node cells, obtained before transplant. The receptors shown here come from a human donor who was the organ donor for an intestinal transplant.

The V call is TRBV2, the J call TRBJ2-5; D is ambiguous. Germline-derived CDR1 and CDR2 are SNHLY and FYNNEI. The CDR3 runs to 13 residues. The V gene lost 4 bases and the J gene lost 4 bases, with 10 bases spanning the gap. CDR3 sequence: CASSGSSRETQYF. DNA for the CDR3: TGTGCCAGCAGTGGGAGCAGTCGAGAGACCCAGTACTTC.

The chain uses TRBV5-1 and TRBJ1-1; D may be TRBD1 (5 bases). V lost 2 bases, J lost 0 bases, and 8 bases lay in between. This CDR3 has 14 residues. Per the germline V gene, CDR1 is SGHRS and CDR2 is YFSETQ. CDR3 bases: TGCGCCAGCAGCTTACGGACATTGAACACTGAAGCTTTCTTT. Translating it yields CASSLRTLNTEAFF.

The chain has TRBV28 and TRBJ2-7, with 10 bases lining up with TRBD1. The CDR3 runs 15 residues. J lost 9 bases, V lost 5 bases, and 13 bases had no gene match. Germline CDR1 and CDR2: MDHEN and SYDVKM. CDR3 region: CASSLLLGQGHRQYF. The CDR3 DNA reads TGTGCCAGCAGTCTCCTGCTGGGACAGGGGCATCGGCAGTACTTC.

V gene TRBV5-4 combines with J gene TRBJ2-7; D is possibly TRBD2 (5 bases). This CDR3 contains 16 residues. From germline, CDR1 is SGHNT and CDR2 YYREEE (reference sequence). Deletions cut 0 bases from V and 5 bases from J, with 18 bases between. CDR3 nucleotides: TGTGCCAGCAGCTTGGAGTCTCATCGGACTCCCCACGAGCAGTACTTC. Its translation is CASSLESHRTPHEQYF.

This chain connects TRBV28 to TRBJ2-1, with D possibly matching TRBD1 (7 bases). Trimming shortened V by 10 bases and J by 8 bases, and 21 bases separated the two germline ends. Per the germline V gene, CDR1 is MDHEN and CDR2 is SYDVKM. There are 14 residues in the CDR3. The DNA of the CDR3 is TGTGCCACCCAACCGGGATCAGGGGGGCATGAGCAGTTCTTC. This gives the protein CATQPGSGGHEQFF.